This T cell receptor beta chain was sequenced for a study of blood T cell repertoires in COVID-19 (TCRdb year 2020). About the study as a whole: Samples from collaborators originated in the United States, Italy and Spain and spanned both the acute and convalescent phases of COVID-19. The repertoires were released in a freely available public database intended as a resource for research on the immune response to SARS-CoV-2. Where HLA class I and class II types were available, the types were taken from metadata supplied by the sample provider, not from assay-based typing. Subjects who had been exposed to COVID-19, were actively infected with it, or had recovered from it provided the deeply sampled blood TCRbeta repertoires that made up the dataset. Samples came from the ongoing ImmuneRACE study (first 160 participants) plus 1,254 subjects from 6 global collaborators. The prospective study material was composed of cDNA or gDNA derived from T cells, B-cell-depleted T cells, or PBMCs. Sample metadata almost always included a de-identified subject ID, COVID-19 status, age in years and sex.

V is shortened by 0 bases, J by 0 bases, and the region joining them spans 20 bases. The germline V gene encodes CDR1 MGHRA and CDR2 YSYEKL. CDR3 length: 19 amino acids, cysteine to phenylalanine. Of the read, only the CDR3 DNA is kept; its 57 bases are in frame from base 1. Each collaborating institution followed its own protocols to collect whole blood in K2EDTA tubes. For TCRbeta analysis, collaborators shipped samples as frozen whole blood, isolated PBMCs, or DNA extracted from either of those sample types. TCRbeta CDR3 regions were amplified from genomic DNA by means of the immunoSEQ Assay, a bias-controlled multiplex PCR. Per the authors' processing: Nucleated cell counts per sample were estimated from amplification of reference gene primers within the assay. Sequence reads were collapsed and filtered to measure the absolute abundance of every unique TCRbeta CDR3 rearrangement. For each sample, productive Simpson clonality was calculated as the square root of Simpson's diversity index across productive rearrangements. This immuneACCESS table, as held by TCRdb, lists in-frame sequences with V and J called but not all clones. Of the missing ones, under half trace to an unresolved V gene in checked studies; the others have no known cause. V and J calls and clone size are copied from that table; D and trimming were computed from the DNA. The sample includes 220,000 or so clones, with roughly 79% observed a single time. Clones ranked in the top ten supply 1.5% to 2% of the sample.

A word on this clone: Its recognized antigen is unknown. No much larger clonotype is one base removed from it; base qualities were not supplied.

The paper as a whole reports these results and caveats: The amount of clinical and demographic metadata varied by source and participant and was provided uncurated.

The TCR originated in a woman of 80 years or more with acute or convalescent COVID-19. The V gene is TRBV4-1 and the J gene is TRBJ1-1; no confident D gene assignment can be made. Sample: peripheral blood. The CDR3 is CASSQDPGSSNPLNTEAFF. In nucleotides, the sequence is TGCGCCAGCAGCCAAGACCCCGGGAGCTCCAACCCATTGAACACTGAAGCTTTCTTT.